This T cell receptor beta chain comes out of a study of blood T cells in healthy people across ages. Each sample used at least 6 million PBMCs. Notes on the study in general: Samples with more naive T cells showed higher observed beta diversity. The long-lived group displayed more naive CD4+ cells, plus higher diversity, than the aged donors did. Older age coincided with a roughly linear decline in TCR beta diversity per million T cells.

This clonotype was seen a handful of times. What it binds is unknown. PCR was performed a second time for about 6 to 12 cycles using a sample-barcoded 5' primer and a J-beta primer mix. TCRdb independently ran MiXCR on the 5' RACE reads; one entry per CDR3 protein. The repertoire includes around 850,000 distinct CDR3 sequences, around 36% of them detected once, and approximately 13% sits in the top ten. The sequence was collected from a man aged 18 to 30 in good health. The sequencing input was blood.

The CDR3 nucleotides read TGCGCCAGCAGCCAAGATTGGCGGGAAGACACTGAAGCTTTCTTT. Protein product: CASSQDWREDTEAFF. This chain connects TRBV4-3 to TRBJ1-1; D is unresolved. The germline V gene encodes CDR1 LGHNA and CDR2 YSLEER. The CDR3 totals 15 residues. V was trimmed by 0 bases and J by 3 bases, leaving 11 bases between them.